The T cell receptor (beta chain) described here comes from a study of cytomegalovirus exposure and HLA in healthy donors. Study-level results: A link between a missense DCLRE1C variant and TCR beta V- and J-gene trimming emerged from a later analysis. In an earlier analysis, about 87% or about 30%: the productive usage of most TCR beta V segments. There were some public TCRs occurring in many donors, but most TCR sequences were rare. Three CMV-associated chains proved CMV antigen-specific in vitro.

The CDR3 contains 14 residues. Germline trimming cut 1 base from V and 2 bases from J; bases unmatched to any gene: 4. Germline assignment: CDR1 GTSNPN and CDR2 SVGIG (reference sequence). In this sample, this clone turned up a few times. Its specificity is unknown. A multiplex PCR was run with 60 Vbeta primers and 13 Jbeta primers. TCRdb's table, derived via immunoSEQ multiplex PCR, lists solely in-frame clones and lacks some. The sample gives roughly 220,000 clones, about 75% of which show up once; roughly 2% is in the top ten. The chain joins TRBV30 to TRBJ2-7; TRBD1 agrees at 8 bases. The sequenced material came from PBMCs. The TCR sequence derives from a woman in her 30s in good health and CMV-seronegative. The CDR3 region is CAWSDRGATYEQYF. The CDR3 DNA reads TGTGCCTGGAGTGACAGGGGGGCAACCTACGAGCAGTACTTC.